This TCR beta chain stems from a study of T cell responses to AZD1222 COVID-19 vaccine. On this clone itself: Its antigen is still unknown.

The method was immunoSEQ multiplex PCR; TCRdb's version includes in-frame clones alone and lacks a portion of them. The top ten hold around 2.5% of the sample, which has 150,000 to 200,000 clones, around 87% seen once. Regarding the study as a whole: The donors showed a predominance of white British ancestry and of females, with possible underestimation of clonal diversity. Reports indicate that nearly half of spike-specific TCRs are directed at unmutated variant regions. The repertoires were collected only after the peak T cell response.

The CDR3 extends over 16 amino acids. The V end lost 10 bases, the J end lost 2 bases, and 23 bases lay between the germline ends. CDR1 is MNHEY and CDR2 is SVGEGT in the germline V gene. V and J are TRBV6-2 or TRBV6-3 and TRBJ1-1, with a weak D call TRBD1 (5 bases). The sequence came from an adult in good health. This sample comprised peripheral blood, obtained on day 0 of MenACWY control vaccination. The chain's CDR3 is CATSSWGLRLNTEAFF. The CDR3 DNA follows: TGTGCCACCAGCTCCTGGGGCCTGAGGCTAAACACTGAAGCTTTCTTT.